Listed below are T cell receptor beta chains from one sample, sequenced in a study of cytomegalovirus exposure and HLA in healthy donors. Sequencing was performed with immunoSEQ multiplex PCR; in TCRdb, only in-frame clones are kept and a portion is missing. The sample lists around 70,000 clones, less than 80% seen once, with roughly an eighth in the top ten. Sequenced input: PBMCs. The source of these receptors is a woman aged 40 to 55 in good health and CMV-seropositive. Each CDR3 is given with its conserved first and last residue. Fields, in order: D gene, clone size, V gene, J gene, CDR3 protein, CDR3 DNA. D genes are given only for firm matches. Size tells how often a clone was seen (once, few, many) or the class of an expanded clone, and some rows leave it out.

>TRBD1|NA|TRBV6-1|TRBJ1-1
CASSGRTGTEAFF
TGTGCCAGCAGTGGTCGGACAGGGACTGAAGCTTTCTTT
>NA|NA|TRBV5-5|TRBJ2-5
CASSFSRQETQYF
TGTGCCAGCAGCTTCTCTCGCCAAGAGACCCAGTACTTC
>NA|few|TRBV25-1|TRBJ2-3
CASSFETGRTDTQYF
TGTGCCAGCAGCTTCGAGACAGGGAGGACCGATACGCAGTATTTT
>TRBD1|NA|TRBV5-6|TRBJ1-2
CASSLGGQGNGYTF
TGTGCCAGCAGCTTGGGGGGACAGGGAAATGGCTACACCTTC
>TRBD2|few|TRBV5-8|TRBJ2-3
CASSRAGLDTDTQYF
TGTGCCAGCAGCCGTGCGGGACTAGACACAGATACGCAGTATTTT
>TRBD1|NA|TRBV18|TRBJ1-1
CASSRGQGNTEAFF
TGTGCCAGCTCACGCGGACAGGGGAACACTGAAGCTTTCTTT
>NA|NA|TRBV5-1|TRBJ2-5
CASMASQETQYF
TGCGCCAGCATGGCATCGCAAGAGACCCAGTACTTC
>NA|few|TRBV12-2|TRBJ1-2
CASRPGTVGPLYNYGYTF
TGTGCAAGTCGCCCCGGGACAGTAGGCCCCTTATATAACTATGGCTACACCTTC
>TRBD1|NA|TRBV19|TRBJ1-1
CASSITLGQGHTEAFF
TGTGCCAGTAGTATCACCTTAGGACAGGGTCACACTGAAGCTTTCTTT
>NA|NA|TRBV5-6|TRBJ1-2
CASSFGLGPVDGYTF
TGTGCCAGCAGCTTTGGCCTAGGCCCGGTGGATGGCTACACCTTC
>TRBD2|NA|TRBV19|TRBJ2-4
CASRTSGVLAKNIQYF
TGTGCCAGTAGGACTAGCGGGGTGTTAGCCAAAAACATTCAGTACTTC
>NA|NA|TRBV6-1|TRBJ1-5
CASSENHRYQPQHF
TGTGCCAGCAGTGAAAATCACAGGTATCAGCCCCAGCATTTT
>NA|once|TRBV30|TRBJ1-5
CAWSVPRGTLWNQPQHF
TGTGCCTGGAGTGTACCGAGGGGGACACTCTGGAATCAGCCCCAGCATTTT
>NA|NA|TRBV7-8|TRBJ1-1
CASSSRHVIEAFF
TGTGCCAGCAGCTCCCGACATGTAATTGAAGCTTTCTTT
>NA|NA|TRBV29-1|TRBJ2-1
CTGGVRNEQFF
TGCACCGGGGGAGTGCGCAATGAGCAGTTCTTC
>NA|NA|TRBV11-2|TRBJ1-6
CASSLGQINSPLHF
TGTGCCAGCAGCTTAGGGCAGATTAATTCACCCCTCCACTTT
>TRBD1|NA|TRBV27|TRBJ1-1
CASSQGFGTEAFF
TGTGCCAGCTCACAGGGGTTCGGCACTGAAGCTTTCTTT
>NA|once|TRBV7-2|TRBJ1-1
CASSYRVGNTEAFF
TGTGCCAGCAGCTACAGGGTCGGGAACACTGAAGCTTTCTTT
>TRBD1|NA|TRBV6-1|TRBJ1-1
CASSEGTGDTEAFF
TGTGCCAGCAGTGAAGGGACAGGGGACACTGAAGCTTTCTTT
>NA|NA|TRBV29-1|TRBJ1-2
CSVERGGYGYTF
TGCAGCGTTGAAAGGGGAGGCTATGGCTACACCTTC
>NA|once|TRBV2|TRBJ2-2
CASRRQSPNTGELFF
TGTGCCAGCAGACGACAGTCCCCGAACACCGGGGAGCTGTTTTTT
>NA|NA|TRBV7-2|TRBJ1-5
CASSLALGGQPQHF
TGTGCCAGCAGCTTAGCTCTGGGGGGTCAGCCCCAGCATTTT
>TRBD2|NA|TRBV7-3|TRBJ2-1
CASSRTSGGSYNEQFF
TGTGCCAGCAGCCGGACTAGCGGGGGCTCCTACAATGAGCAGTTCTTC
>NA|NA|TRBV6-5|TRBJ2-7
CASSYTTVNEQYF
TGTGCCAGCAGTTACACGACAGTTAACGAGCAGTACTTC
>NA|NA|TRBV5-6|TRBJ2-5
CASSLEGAQETQYF
TGTGCCAGCAGCTTGGAAGGGGCTCAAGAGACCCAGTACTTC
>NA|NA|TRBV18|TRBJ2-7
CASSPTINEQYF
TGTGCCAGCTCACCTACAATTAACGAGCAGTACTTC
>NA|NA|TRBV7-8|TRBJ2-3
CASSLKAWDLVTDTQYF
TGTGCCAGCAGCTTAAAGGCCTGGGACTTGGTTACAGATACGCAGTATTTT
>TRBD2|NA|TRBV5-6|TRBJ2-5
CASSGRLAGGRQETQYF
TGTGCCAGCAGCGGGAGACTAGCGGGGGGGAGACAAGAGACCCAGTACTTC
>NA|NA|TRBV21-1|TRBJ1-5
CASSKLGTYYSNQPQHF
TGTGCCAGCAGCAAATTAGGGACATATTATAGCAATCAGCCCCAGCATTTT
>TRBD2|NA|TRBV5-1|TRBJ2-3
CASSLGGLATTDTQYF
TGCGCCAGCAGCTTGGGGGGACTAGCGACCACAGATACGCAGTATTTT
>TRBD2|NA|TRBV6-5|TRBJ2-7
CASRGGGDSYEQYF
TGTGCCAGCAGGGGCGGGGGGGACTCCTACGAGCAGTACTTC
>TRBD2|NA|TRBV19|TRBJ2-2
CASSSGGGGELFF
TGTGCCAGTAGCAGCGGGGGGGGCGGGGAGCTGTTTTTT
>NA|NA|TRBV2|TRBJ1-1
CASMVGAGWNTEAFF
TGTGCCAGCATGGTAGGGGCCGGGTGGAACACTGAAGCTTTCTTT
>NA|few|TRBV19|TRBJ2-3
CASSIEGITSTDTQYF
TGTGCCAGTAGTATTGAGGGCATTACTAGCACAGATACGCAGTATTTT
>NA|NA|TRBV5-1|TRBJ1-1
CASRETARNTEAFF
TGCGCCAGCCGTGAGACAGCCCGGAACACTGAAGCTTTCTTT
>NA|NA|TRBV18|TRBJ1-5
CASSPSQDQPQHF
TGTGCCAGCTCACCTTCTCAGGATCAGCCCCAGCATTTT
>TRBD2|NA|TRBV2|TRBJ2-3
CASRLAGGTDTQYF
TGTGCCAGCCGCCTAGCGGGGGGTACAGATACGCAGTATTTT
>NA|NA|TRBV30|TRBJ1-1
CAWSVVWQEAFF
TGTGCCTGGAGTGTAGTGTGGCAAGAAGCTTTCTTT
>NA|NA|TRBV30|TRBJ1-6
CAWSRSSYNSPLHF
TGTGCCTGGAGCAGGTCCTCCTATAATTCACCCCTCCACTTT
>NA|NA|TRBV6-1|TRBJ2-7
CASSKARGPYEQYF
TGTGCCAGCAGTAAGGCCAGGGGTCCCTACGAGCAGTACTTC
>NA|few|TRBV2|TRBJ1-1
CASTIQGMNTEAFF
TGTGCCAGCACGATTCAGGGGATGAACACTGAAGCTTTCTTT
>TRBD1|NA|TRBV11-3|TRBJ2-7
CASSLAGTGSPYEQYF
TGTGCCAGCAGCTTAGCAGGGACAGGGAGTCCCTACGAGCAGTACTTC
>NA|NA|TRBV5-1|TRBJ1-3
CASSLGAGNSGNTIYF
TGCGCCAGCAGCTTGGGGGCAGGGAACTCTGGAAACACCATATATTTT
>TRBD1|few|TRBV4-1|TRBJ1-4
CASSQGTGAFFEEKLFF
TGCGCCAGCAGCCAAGGGACAGGGGCCTTCTTCGAGGAAAAACTGTTTTTT
>NA|NA|TRBV27|TRBJ1-2
CASSLRDQIGGYTF
TGTGCCAGCAGTTTGCGGGACCAGATTGGGGGCTACACCTTC
>TRBD1|NA|TRBV29-1|TRBJ2-3
CSARPGQGDTQYF
TGCAGCGCCCGTCCGGGACAGGGGGATACGCAGTATTTT
>NA|NA|TRBV14|TRBJ1-3
CASAPSNRGNTIYF
TGTGCCAGCGCCCCCTCCAACAGAGGAAACACCATATATTTT